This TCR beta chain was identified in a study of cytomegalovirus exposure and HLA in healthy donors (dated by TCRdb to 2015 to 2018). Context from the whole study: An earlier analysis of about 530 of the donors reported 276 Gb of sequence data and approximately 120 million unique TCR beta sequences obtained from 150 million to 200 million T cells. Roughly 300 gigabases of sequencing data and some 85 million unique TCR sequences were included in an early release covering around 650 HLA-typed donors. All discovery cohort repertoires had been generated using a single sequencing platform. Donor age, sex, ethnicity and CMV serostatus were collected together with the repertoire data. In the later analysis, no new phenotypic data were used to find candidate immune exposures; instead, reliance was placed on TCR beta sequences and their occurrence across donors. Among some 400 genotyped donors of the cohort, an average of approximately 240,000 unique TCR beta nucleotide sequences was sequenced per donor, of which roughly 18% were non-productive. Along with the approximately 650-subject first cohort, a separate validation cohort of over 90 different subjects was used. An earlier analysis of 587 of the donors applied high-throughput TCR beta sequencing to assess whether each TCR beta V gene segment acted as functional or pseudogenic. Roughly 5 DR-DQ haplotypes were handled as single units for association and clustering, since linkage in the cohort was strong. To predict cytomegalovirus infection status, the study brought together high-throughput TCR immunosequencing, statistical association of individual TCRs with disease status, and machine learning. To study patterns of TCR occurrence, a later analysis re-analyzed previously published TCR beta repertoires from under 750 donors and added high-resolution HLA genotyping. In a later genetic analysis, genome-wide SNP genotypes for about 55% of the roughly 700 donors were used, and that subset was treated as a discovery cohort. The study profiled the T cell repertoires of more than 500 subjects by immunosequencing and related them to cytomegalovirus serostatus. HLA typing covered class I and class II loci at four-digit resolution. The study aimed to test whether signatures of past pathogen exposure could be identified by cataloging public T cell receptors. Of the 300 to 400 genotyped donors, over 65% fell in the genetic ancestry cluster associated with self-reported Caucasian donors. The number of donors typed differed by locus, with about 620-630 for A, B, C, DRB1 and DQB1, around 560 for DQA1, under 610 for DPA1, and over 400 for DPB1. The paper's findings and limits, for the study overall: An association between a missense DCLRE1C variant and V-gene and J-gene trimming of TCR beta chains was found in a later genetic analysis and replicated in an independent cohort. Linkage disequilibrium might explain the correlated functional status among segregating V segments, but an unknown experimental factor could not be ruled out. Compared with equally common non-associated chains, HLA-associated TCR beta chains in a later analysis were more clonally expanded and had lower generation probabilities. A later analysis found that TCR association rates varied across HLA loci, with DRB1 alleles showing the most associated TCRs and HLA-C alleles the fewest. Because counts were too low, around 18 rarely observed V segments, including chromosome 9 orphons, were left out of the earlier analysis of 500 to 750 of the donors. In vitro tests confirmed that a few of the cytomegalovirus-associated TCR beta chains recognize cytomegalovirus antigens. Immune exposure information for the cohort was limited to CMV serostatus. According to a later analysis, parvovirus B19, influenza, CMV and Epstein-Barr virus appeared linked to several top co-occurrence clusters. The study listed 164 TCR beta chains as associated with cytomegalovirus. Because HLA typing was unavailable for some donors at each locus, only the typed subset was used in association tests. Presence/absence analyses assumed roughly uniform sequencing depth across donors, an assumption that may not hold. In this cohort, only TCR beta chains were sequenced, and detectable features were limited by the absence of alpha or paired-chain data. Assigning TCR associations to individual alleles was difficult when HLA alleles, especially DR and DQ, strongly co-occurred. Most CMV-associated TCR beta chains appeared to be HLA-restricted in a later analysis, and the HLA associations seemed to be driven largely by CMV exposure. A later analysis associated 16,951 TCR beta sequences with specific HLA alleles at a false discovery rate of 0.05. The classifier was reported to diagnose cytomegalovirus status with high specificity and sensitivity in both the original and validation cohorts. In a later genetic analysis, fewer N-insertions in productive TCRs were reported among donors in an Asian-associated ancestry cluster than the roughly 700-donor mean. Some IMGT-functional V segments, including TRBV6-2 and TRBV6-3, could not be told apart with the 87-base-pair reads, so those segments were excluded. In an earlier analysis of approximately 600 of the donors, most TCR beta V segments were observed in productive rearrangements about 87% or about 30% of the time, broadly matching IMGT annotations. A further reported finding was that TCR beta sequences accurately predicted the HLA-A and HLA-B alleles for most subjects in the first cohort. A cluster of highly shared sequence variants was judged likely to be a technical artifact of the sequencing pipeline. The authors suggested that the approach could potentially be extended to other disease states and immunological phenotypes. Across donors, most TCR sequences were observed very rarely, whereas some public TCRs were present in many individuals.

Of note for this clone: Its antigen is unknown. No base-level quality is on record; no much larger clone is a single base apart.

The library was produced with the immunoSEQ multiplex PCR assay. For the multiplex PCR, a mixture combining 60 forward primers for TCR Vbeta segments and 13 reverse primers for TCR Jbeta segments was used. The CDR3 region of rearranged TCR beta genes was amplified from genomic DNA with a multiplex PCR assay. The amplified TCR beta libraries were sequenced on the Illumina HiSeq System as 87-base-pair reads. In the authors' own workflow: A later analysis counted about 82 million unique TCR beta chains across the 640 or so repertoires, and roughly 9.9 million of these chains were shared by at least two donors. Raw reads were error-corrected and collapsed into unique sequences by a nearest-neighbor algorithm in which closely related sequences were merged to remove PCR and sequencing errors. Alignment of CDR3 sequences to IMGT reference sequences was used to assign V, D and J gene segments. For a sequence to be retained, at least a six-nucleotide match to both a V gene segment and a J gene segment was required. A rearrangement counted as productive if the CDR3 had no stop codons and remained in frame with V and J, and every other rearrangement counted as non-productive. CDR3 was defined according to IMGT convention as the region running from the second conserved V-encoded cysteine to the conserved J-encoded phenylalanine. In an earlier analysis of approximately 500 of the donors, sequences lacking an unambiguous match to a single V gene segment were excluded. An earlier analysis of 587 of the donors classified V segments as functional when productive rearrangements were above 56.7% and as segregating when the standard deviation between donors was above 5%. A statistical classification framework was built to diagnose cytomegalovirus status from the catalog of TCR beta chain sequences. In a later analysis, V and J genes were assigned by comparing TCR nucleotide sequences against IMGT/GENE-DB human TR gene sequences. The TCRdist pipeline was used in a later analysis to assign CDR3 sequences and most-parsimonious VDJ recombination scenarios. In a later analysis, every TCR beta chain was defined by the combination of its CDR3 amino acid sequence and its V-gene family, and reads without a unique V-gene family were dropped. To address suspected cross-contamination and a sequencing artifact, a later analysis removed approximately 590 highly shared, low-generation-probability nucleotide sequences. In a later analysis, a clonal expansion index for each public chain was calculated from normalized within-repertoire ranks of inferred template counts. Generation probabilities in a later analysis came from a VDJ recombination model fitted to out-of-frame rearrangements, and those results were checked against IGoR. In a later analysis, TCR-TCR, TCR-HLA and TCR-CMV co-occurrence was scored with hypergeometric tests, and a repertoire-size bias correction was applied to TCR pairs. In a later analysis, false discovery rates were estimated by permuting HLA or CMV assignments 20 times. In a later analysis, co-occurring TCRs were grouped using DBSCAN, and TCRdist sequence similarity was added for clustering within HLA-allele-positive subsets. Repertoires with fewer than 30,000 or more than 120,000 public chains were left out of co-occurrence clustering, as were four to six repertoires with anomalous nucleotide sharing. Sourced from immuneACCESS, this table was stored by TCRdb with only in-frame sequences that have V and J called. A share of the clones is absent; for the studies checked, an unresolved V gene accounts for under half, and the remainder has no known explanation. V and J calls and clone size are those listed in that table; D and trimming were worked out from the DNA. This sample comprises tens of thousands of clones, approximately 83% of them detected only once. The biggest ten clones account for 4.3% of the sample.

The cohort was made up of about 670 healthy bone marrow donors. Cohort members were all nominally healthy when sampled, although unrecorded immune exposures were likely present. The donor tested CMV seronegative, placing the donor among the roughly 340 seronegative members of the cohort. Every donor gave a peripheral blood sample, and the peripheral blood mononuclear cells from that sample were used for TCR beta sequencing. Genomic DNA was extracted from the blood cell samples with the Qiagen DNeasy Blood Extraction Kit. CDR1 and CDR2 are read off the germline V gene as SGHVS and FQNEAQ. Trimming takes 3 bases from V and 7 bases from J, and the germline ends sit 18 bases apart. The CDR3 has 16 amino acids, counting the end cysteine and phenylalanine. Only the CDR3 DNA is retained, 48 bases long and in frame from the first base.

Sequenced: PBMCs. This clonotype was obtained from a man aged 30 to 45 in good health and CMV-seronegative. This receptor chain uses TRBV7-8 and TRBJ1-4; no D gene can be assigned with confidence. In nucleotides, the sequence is TGTGCCAGCAGCTTGGCCCCGGGAGTGATGAGTGAAAAACTGTTTTTT. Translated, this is CASSLAPGVMSEKLFF.